This T cell receptor beta chain was found in a study of T cells in Graves' hyperthyroidism and ophthalmopathy. Study-wide background: Peripheral blood samples were taken at initial diagnosis, prior to any treatment.

The TCR beta CDR3 regions underwent amplification using RNA transcripts as the source. TCR CDR3 regions were first amplified by RT-PCR with HTBI primers. TCRdb re-analysed the multiplex PCR reads in MiXCR, keeping a single row per CDR3 protein. The table lists tens of thousands of distinct CDR3 sequences, around half of them singletons. This clonotype was detected ten times or more. Patients with uncontrolled infections, other autoimmune diseases, pregnancy or lactation were excluded. Clinical symptoms, serum thyroxine, TRAb, thyroid ultrasound and orbital computed tomography established diagnosis. The sequencing input was blood. The source of this sequence is a woman in her twenties or thirties with Graves' ophthalmopathy.

For the CDR3, the DNA is TGTGCCAGCAGTTCTAGACTAGCGGGAGTTGGGGACAATGAGCAGTTCTTC. Its protein product is CASSSRLAGVGDNEQFF. The genes are TRBV6-1 and TRBJ2-1; TRBD2 aligns across 12 bases. Germline values: CDR1 MNHNS, CDR2 SASEGT. V dropped 5 bases and J dropped 5; count of bases not matched to a gene: 10. The CDR3 consists of 17 residues.